The rows below give T cell receptor beta chains drawn from one sample of a study of T cells after posttransplantation cyclophosphamide. Method: immunoSEQ multiplex PCR; TCRdb's copy keeps in-frame clones and lacks some. Seen here are tens of thousands of clones, around four fifths observed once, and the top ten hold about 7.6%. This material consisted of CD4+ T cells sorted from blood, taken around 2,000 days after a stem cell transplant with posttransplant cyclophosphamide. The origin of the receptors is a female patient aged 40 to 50 who received an allogeneic stem cell transplant from a related donor, was CMV-positive, and had no GVHD. The graft donor may have contributed some T cells. Each CDR3 is given with its conserved first and last residue. The order of the fields is D gene, J gene, CDR3 length, clone size, V gene, CDR3 DNA, CDR3 protein. D genes are given only for firm matches. The listing skips clone size in some rows; elsewhere it reads once, few, many or a size class.

NA,TRBJ2-3,14,few,TRBV11-2,TGTGCCAGCAGGAACAGGAATAGCACAGATACGCAGTATTTT,CASRNRNSTDTQYF
NA,TRBJ2-1,14,medium-sized,TRBV2,TGTGCCAGCAGGGGCGACAGCTCCTACAATGAGCAGTTCTTC,CASRGDSSYNEQFF
TRBD1,TRBJ2-3,15,NA,TRBV5-1,TGCGCCAGCAACGTTGACAGGGGGTACACAGATACGCAGTATTTT,CASNVDRGYTDTQYF
NA,TRBJ2-7,15,NA,TRBV6-5,TGTGCCAGCAGTTACGGGCGTCGGCAGGTCTACGAGCAGTACTTC,CASSYGRRQVYEQYF
NA,TRBJ2-1,11,NA,TRBV7-2,TGTGCCAGCAGCTGGAGCAATGAGCAGTTCTTC,CASSWSNEQFF
NA,TRBJ1-2,14,few,TRBV6-6,TGTGCCAGCAGTTTTAGACAGGCCCCGGGTGGCTACACCTTC,CASSFRQAPGGYTF
TRBD1,TRBJ2-6,18,NA,TRBV10-3,TGTGCCATCAGTGTAGGGCGCAGGGGGCTAGTTGGGGCCAACGTCCTGACTTTC,CAISVGRRGLVGANVLTF
NA,TRBJ1-4,14,NA,TRBV6-5,TGTGCCAGCAGATCCGGACAGTATAATGAAAAACTGTTTTTT,CASRSGQYNEKLFF
TRBD2,TRBJ2-3,16,NA,TRBV7-3,TGTGCCAGCAGCCTTCAAGCGGGGGGGCGGGCAGATACGCAGTATTTT,CASSLQAGGRADTQYF
NA,TRBJ2-5,17,NA,TRBV7-2,TGTGCCAGCGGTTTGGCAGGGGCCCTACCTCTCCAAGAGACCCAGTACTTC,CASGLAGALPLQETQYF
NA,TRBJ2-1,18,NA,TRBV19,TGTGCCAGTAGTCGCCTAGTCCCCTCCCTTAGCTCCTACAATGAGCAGTTCTTC,CASSRLVPSLSSYNEQFF
TRBD1,TRBJ1-4,15,NA,TRBV28,TGTGCCAGCCTACCCTACGGGACAGTTAATGAAAAACTGTTTTTT,CASLPYGTVNEKLFF
NA,TRBJ2-7,14,NA,TRBV7-2,TGTGCCAGCAGCTGGCTAGGGGCAGGGGACGAGCAGTACTTC,CASSWLGAGDEQYF
NA,TRBJ2-5,14,NA,TRBV7-2,TGTGCCAGCAGCTTAGGGGGGGGCGCAGAGACCCAGTACTTC,CASSLGGGAETQYF
NA,TRBJ1-5,13,NA,TRBV7-9,TGTGCCAGCAGTTACACTAGCAATCAGCCCCAGCATTTT,CASSYTSNQPQHF
TRBD1,TRBJ2-2,17,NA,TRBV10-3,TGTGCCATCACTAACTTCCCGGGACAGGAGGGCACCGGGGAGCTGTTTTTT,CAITNFPGQEGTGELFF
TRBD1,TRBJ1-3,14,few,TRBV19,TGTGCCAGTAGTCGGACAGGGTCCGGAAACACCATATATTTT,CASSRTGSGNTIYF
TRBD1,TRBJ2-2,14,once,TRBV7-3,TGTGCCAGCAGCTTATTAACAGGGGCCGGGGAGCTGTTTTTT,CASSLLTGAGELFF
NA,TRBJ1-6,14,NA,TRBV5-1,TGCGCCAGCAGCTTGATCCGGGGGGATTCACCCCTCCACTTT,CASSLIRGDSPLHF
TRBD2,TRBJ2-3,15,NA,TRBV6-1,TGTGCCAGCAGTGAAGGCGGGGGGCCCACAGATACGCAGTATTTT,CASSEGGGPTDTQYF
TRBD2,TRBJ2-5,16,NA,TRBV7-8,TGTGCCAGCAGCTTAGGGACTAGCGGCTTGGGAGAGACCCAGTACTTC,CASSLGTSGLGETQYF
TRBD1,TRBJ1-1,15,NA,TRBV18,TGTGCCAGCTCACTATCAGGACAGGGAAACTTTGAAGCTTTCTTT,CASSLSGQGNFEAFF
NA,TRBJ2-7,13,once,TRBV5-1,TGCGCCAGCAGAATAAACAGGGACGGTGAGCAGTACTTC,CASRINRDGEQYF
NA,TRBJ2-6,16,few,TRBV6-5,TGTGCCAGCAGTTATTGGCAGGGTCCCGGGGCCAACGTCCTGACTTTC,CASSYWQGPGANVLTF
TRBD1,TRBJ1-5,17,NA,TRBV19,TGTGCCAGTAGTACATCCGGGACAGCTTATAGCAATCAGCCCCAGCATTTT,CASSTSGTAYSNQPQHF
NA,TRBJ1-1,15,NA,TRBV5-1,TGCGCCAGCAGCTTGGTCTGGGGCCCTATCACTGAAGCTTTCTTT,CASSLVWGPITEAFF
TRBD1,TRBJ2-7,14,NA,TRBV7-9,TGTGCCAGCAGCCTACCGGACAGGGCTTACGAGCAGTACTTC,CASSLPDRAYEQYF
TRBD1,TRBJ1-1,15,NA,TRBV2,TGTGCCAGCCTGGAGTGGGGACAGAGGAACACTGAAGCTTTCTTT,CASLEWGQRNTEAFF
TRBD2,TRBJ2-5,16,NA,TRBV18,TGTGCCAGCTCACCCGTGGAGGGAGGGTACCAAGAGACCCAGTACTTC,CASSPVEGGYQETQYF
TRBD1,TRBJ1-5,19,NA,TRBV28,TGTGCCAGCAGTTTACGGGGACAGGGCTGGAGTTATGGCAATCAGCCCCAGCATTTT,CASSLRGQGWSYGNQPQHF
TRBD1,TRBJ2-3,16,once,TRBV5-1,TGCGCCAGCAGCTCGACAGGGATTGGGACCACAGATACGCAGTATTTT,CASSSTGIGTTDTQYF
TRBD1,TRBJ2-2,18,NA,TRBV6-7,TGTGCCAGCAGTTACCACCCCCCCGGGACAGAGAACACCGGGGAGCTGTTTTTT,CASSYHPPGTENTGELFF
NA,TRBJ2-6,14,NA,TRBV2,TGTGCCAGCAGACCAGGCTCTGGGGCCAACGTCCTGACTTTC,CASRPGSGANVLTF
TRBD2,TRBJ2-5,15,NA,TRBV7-7,TGTGCTAGCAGCCCCCCGGGGCGGGGGGTGGAGACCCAGTACTTC,CASSPPGRGVETQYF
NA,TRBJ1-1,11,NA,TRBV29-1,TGCACCGGCGGGGATGGCACTGAAGCTTTCTTT,CTGGDGTEAFF
NA,TRBJ2-6,18,NA,TRBV14,TGTGCCAGCAGCCAAGAGGCAGGGGGGCGCTCTGGGGCCAACGTCCTGACTTTC,CASSQEAGGRSGANVLTF
NA,TRBJ1-4,15,NA,TRBV10-1,TGCGCCAGCAGTGAGTCGTTCGGGACTAATGAAAAACTGTTTTTT,CASSESFGTNEKLFF
TRBD1,TRBJ2-3,14,NA,TRBV13,TGTGCCAGCAGCCCCCGACAGGGGGCAGATACGCAGTATTTT,CASSPRQGADTQYF
TRBD2,TRBJ2-5,17,NA,TRBV9,TGTGCCAGCAGCGTGGTCGGACTAGCGGGGATCCAAGAGACCCAGTACTTC,CASSVVGLAGIQETQYF
NA,TRBJ2-7,14,once,TRBV28,TGTGCCAGCGGTCCGAGGGGGTTTTCCTACGAGCAGTACTTC,CASGPRGFSYEQYF
TRBD1,TRBJ1-1,14,NA,TRBV5-4,TGTGCCAGCAGCCCTCAGGGGGGGAACACTGAAGCTTTCTTT,CASSPQGGNTEAFF
TRBD1,TRBJ2-5,14,few,TRBV11-2,TGTGCCAGCAGTACACAGGGGGCTCGAGAGACCCAGTACTTC,CASSTQGARETQYF
TRBD1,TRBJ1-6,15,few,TRBV5-4,TGTGCCAGCAGCAGAGGACAGGGGGGTAATTCACCCCTCCACTTT,CASSRGQGGNSPLHF
NA,TRBJ1-4,15,once,TRBV28,TGTGCCAGCAGTGTCCAGGGCTCAACTAATGAAAAACTGTTTTTT,CASSVQGSTNEKLFF
NA,TRBJ1-5,13,NA,TRBV28,TGTGCCAGCAGTGCATACAGGAATCAGCCCCAGCATTTT,CASSAYRNQPQHF